What follows is one T cell receptor beta chain and its context. Its antigen is unidentified. It was uncontrolled infection, other autoimmune disease, pregnancy or lactation that excluded patients. Thyroid ultrasound and orbital computed tomography, with clinical symptoms and serum thyroxine and TRAb, informed diagnoses. Fresh 10 ml peripheral blood yielded PBMCs. These data belong to a study of T cells in Graves' hyperthyroidism and ophthalmopathy. Findings and limits, study-wide: Median prediction lead before ophthalmopathy onset was around 7 months with the model.

TCR beta CDR3 regions were amplified from RNA. The HTBI primer set drove a first-round RT-PCR of the TCR CDR3. TCRdb processed the multiplex PCR reads anew with MiXCR; each CDR3 protein has one entry. The sample holds hundreds of thousands of distinct CDR3 sequences; 15% to 19% are singletons and the top ten take around 14%. CDR1 is SGHNT and CDR2 is YENEEA in the germline V gene. Trimming shortened V by 4 bases and J by 5 bases, and 11 bases separated the two germline ends. The CDR3 spans 13 residues. This TCR derives from a woman aged 18-29 years with Graves' hyperthyroidism. What was sequenced was blood. J is TRBJ1-2 and V is TRBV11-3; D gene uncertain. CDR3 loop: CASSSDGQYGYTF. In DNA form, the CDR3 reads TGTGCCAGCAGCTCCGACGGGCAATATGGCTACACCTTC.